The rows below give T cell receptor beta chains drawn from one sample of a study of T cells after yellow fever vaccination. TCRdb re-called the 5' RACE reads through MiXCR, storing one row per CDR3 protein. The sample holds 40,000 to 50,000 distinct CDR3 sequences; 5% to 8% are singletons and the top ten take about 10%. The source material was PBMCs, either bulk or a sorted T-cell subset (CD4+, CD8+, memory, or dextramer-sorted; not recorded which), sampled 45 days after the yellow fever booster vaccination. All receptors derive from a man aged 25 to 40 who received the YFV17D yellow fever vaccine. CDR3s include the opening cysteine and the closing phenylalanine or tryptophan. Fields, in order: CDR3 DNA, CDR3 protein, clone size, V gene, J gene, D gene. The D gene is left open where the match is weak. Some rows have no size entry. The others give once, few or many, or a class for an expanded clone.

CDR3nt: TGTGCCAGCAGCGTGGACCGTTACTCCTACGAGCAGTACTTC; CDR3aa: CASSVDRYSYEQYF; abundance: NA; v_gene: TRBV7-2; j_gene: TRBJ2-7; d_gene: NA
CDR3nt: TGTGCCACCAGTGATTTTAGTCTTCCCAGGGGAGAGACCCAGTACTTC; CDR3aa: CATSDFSLPRGETQYF; abundance: few; v_gene: TRBV24-1; j_gene: TRBJ2-5; d_gene: NA
CDR3nt: TGTGCCAGCAGCTTAGGAGAGTCTTCTTACAATGAGCAGTTCTTC; CDR3aa: CASSLGESSYNEQFF; abundance: many; v_gene: TRBV7-6; j_gene: TRBJ2-1; d_gene: NA
CDR3nt: TGTGCCAGCAGTTCTCAGGGGGCGCGAAGTAATTCACCCCTCCACTTT; CDR3aa: CASSSQGARSNSPLHF; abundance: many; v_gene: TRBV12-3/TRBV12-4; j_gene: TRBJ1-6; d_gene: TRBD1
CDR3nt: TGCAGTGCCGGTTGGGCCCCGAGGGAGACCCAGTACTTC; CDR3aa: CSAGWAPRETQYF; abundance: many; v_gene: TRBV20-1; j_gene: TRBJ2-5; d_gene: NA
CDR3nt: TGCAGTGCTAGAGATCTAGCGGGAGCGGCAGATACGCAGTATTTT; CDR3aa: CSARDLAGAADTQYF; abundance: few; v_gene: TRBV20-1; j_gene: TRBJ2-3; d_gene: TRBD2
CDR3nt: TGCAGTGCTCGAACCTTAGACAGAACTAACTATGGCTACACCTTC; CDR3aa: CSARTLDRTNYGYTF; abundance: NA; v_gene: TRBV20-1; j_gene: TRBJ1-2; d_gene: NA
CDR3nt: TGCAGTGCTAGACCGACAGGGAGAGGCACAGATACGCAGTATTTT; CDR3aa: CSARPTGRGTDTQYF; abundance: many; v_gene: TRBV20-1; j_gene: TRBJ2-3; d_gene: TRBD1
CDR3nt: TGTGCCAGCAGCTTAAGCGCAGGGGGCCGGCAGCCCCAGCATTTT; CDR3aa: CASSLSAGGRQPQHF; abundance: many; v_gene: TRBV7-2; j_gene: TRBJ1-5; d_gene: TRBD1
CDR3nt: TGTGCCAGCTCGCCTACCACGGAGGGCACCGGGTACTTC; CDR3aa: CASSPTTEGTGYF; abundance: many; v_gene: TRBV18; j_gene: TRBJ2-7; d_gene: NA
CDR3nt: TGTGCCAGCAGTTTTGCGGGACAGGGCCAAGAGACCCAGTACTTC; CDR3aa: CASSFAGQGQETQYF; abundance: many; v_gene: TRBV28; j_gene: TRBJ2-5; d_gene: TRBD1
CDR3nt: TGCGCCAGTCAGGCCGGGACAGGGGGCGCCGGAAACACCATATATTTT; CDR3aa: CASQAGTGGAGNTIYF; abundance: many; v_gene: TRBV5-1; j_gene: TRBJ1-3; d_gene: TRBD1
CDR3nt: TGCGCCAGCAGCTTTTCTAACCCTAGCACAGATACGCAGTATTTT; CDR3aa: CASSFSNPSTDTQYF; abundance: NA; v_gene: TRBV5-1; j_gene: TRBJ2-3; d_gene: NA
CDR3nt: TGTGCCAGCAGCCAAGATTGGCTAGCGGAAAGGGGGCAGTTCTTC; CDR3aa: CASSQDWLAERGQFF; abundance: many; v_gene: TRBV3-1; j_gene: TRBJ2-1; d_gene: TRBD2
CDR3nt: TGTGCCAGCAAATCGGCGGGGGCCCTTAATGAAAAACTGTTTTTT; CDR3aa: CASKSAGALNEKLFF; abundance: many; v_gene: TRBV27; j_gene: TRBJ1-4; d_gene: NA
CDR3nt: TGTGCCAGCAGTTTAAACCTAGCGGGAGCGAATGAGCAGTTCTTC; CDR3aa: CASSLNLAGANEQFF; abundance: NA; v_gene: TRBV12-3/TRBV12-4; j_gene: TRBJ2-1; d_gene: TRBD2
CDR3nt: TGTGCCAGCAGTCCCAGACAGGGCCGAGAAGGAAACATTCAGTACTTC; CDR3aa: CASSPRQGREGNIQYF; abundance: many; v_gene: TRBV12-3/TRBV12-4; j_gene: TRBJ2-4; d_gene: TRBD1
CDR3nt: TGCGCCAGCAGCCAAGATAGTTGGGAGGCAGGGAAAGAGACCCAGTACTTC; CDR3aa: CASSQDSWEAGKETQYF; abundance: many; v_gene: TRBV4-3; j_gene: TRBJ2-5; d_gene: NA
CDR3nt: TGTGCCAGCACCCTGACCGGGACAGGGAAACGAGGGACCCAGTACTTC; CDR3aa: CASTLTGTGKRGTQYF; abundance: many; v_gene: TRBV5-4; j_gene: TRBJ2-5; d_gene: TRBD1
CDR3nt: TGTGCCAGCAGAACCACCGACAGTTCTGGCTACACCTTC; CDR3aa: CASRTTDSSGYTF; abundance: many; v_gene: TRBV12-3/TRBV12-4; j_gene: TRBJ1-2; d_gene: NA
CDR3nt: TGTGCCAGCCGATTCAGTATAGCGGGAGGTCCTGATGAGCAGTTCTTC; CDR3aa: CASRFSIAGGPDEQFF; abundance: NA; v_gene: TRBV13; j_gene: TRBJ2-1; d_gene: TRBD2
CDR3nt: TGTGCCAGCAGCTCGGGACTAGCGGACACCGGGGAGCTGTTTTTT; CDR3aa: CASSSGLADTGELFF; abundance: medium-sized; v_gene: TRBV7-9; j_gene: TRBJ2-2; d_gene: TRBD2
CDR3nt: TGTGCCAGCAGTCCCAACGCGGGCGGGAGCCACAATGAGCAGTTCTTC; CDR3aa: CASSPNAGGSHNEQFF; abundance: NA; v_gene: TRBV12-3/TRBV12-4; j_gene: TRBJ2-1; d_gene: TRBD2
CDR3nt: TGTGCCAGCAGTTTATCTGGCGGATCGGACTACGAGCAGTACTTC; CDR3aa: CASSLSGGSDYEQYF; abundance: many; v_gene: TRBV27; j_gene: TRBJ2-7; d_gene: NA
CDR3nt: TGTGCCAGCAGCTTAGTGGGGGCCGGGACTAGCGGGAAGCAGTTCTTC; CDR3aa: CASSLVGAGTSGKQFF; abundance: many; v_gene: TRBV11-3; j_gene: TRBJ2-1; d_gene: TRBD2
CDR3nt: TGTGCCAGCAGCTTAGGGCAGCCGAACAATGAGCAGTTCTTC; CDR3aa: CASSLGQPNNEQFF; abundance: NA; v_gene: TRBV7-2; j_gene: TRBJ2-1; d_gene: NA
CDR3nt: TGCAGTGCTAGCGACATGCGGGAGAGAGTCACAGATACGCAGTATTTT; CDR3aa: CSASDMRERVTDTQYF; abundance: many; v_gene: TRBV20-1; j_gene: TRBJ2-3; d_gene: TRBD2
CDR3nt: TGTGCCAGCAGTGAAGCCCTAGGCACTGAAGCTTTCTTT; CDR3aa: CASSEALGTEAFF; abundance: NA; v_gene: TRBV6-1; j_gene: TRBJ1-1; d_gene: NA
CDR3nt: TGTGCCAGCAGTTCGGGACAGGGTCAGCCCCAGCATTTT; CDR3aa: CASSSGQGQPQHF; abundance: medium-sized; v_gene: TRBV6-5; j_gene: TRBJ1-5; d_gene: TRBD1
CDR3nt: TGCGCCAGCAGCTTGGGGCGAGAGACCCAGAACTTC; CDR3aa: CASSLGRETQNF; abundance: NA; v_gene: TRBV5-1; j_gene: TRBJ2-5; d_gene: NA
CDR3nt: TGTGCCAGCGGTGACAGATCGAACACCGGGGAGCTGTTTTTT; CDR3aa: CASGDRSNTGELFF; abundance: NA; v_gene: TRBV2; j_gene: TRBJ2-2; d_gene: NA
CDR3nt: TGTGCCAGCAGCTTAAGGCGGGCCCGGATGGATGAGCAGTTCTTC; CDR3aa: CASSLRRARMDEQFF; abundance: NA; v_gene: TRBV7-8; j_gene: TRBJ2-1; d_gene: NA
CDR3nt: TGTGCCAGCAGCAATGGACAGGGTTCACCCCTCCACTTT; CDR3aa: CASSNGQGSPLHF; abundance: NA; v_gene: TRBV7-8; j_gene: TRBJ1-6; d_gene: TRBD1
CDR3nt: TGTGCCAGCGCTAGGCTAGCGGCAACTGGGGCAGATACGCAGTATTTT; CDR3aa: CASARLAATGADTQYF; abundance: few; v_gene: TRBV18; j_gene: TRBJ2-3; d_gene: TRBD2
CDR3nt: TGTGCCAGCAGTTCCCGGACTTATCAGTACTTC; CDR3aa: CASSSRTYQYF; abundance: NA; v_gene: TRBV6-5; j_gene: TRBJ2-7; d_gene: NA
CDR3nt: TGCAGCGTTGATGTAGGCAGGACTAACACCGGGGAGCTGTTTTTT; CDR3aa: CSVDVGRTNTGELFF; abundance: many; v_gene: TRBV29-1; j_gene: TRBJ2-2; d_gene: NA
CDR3nt: TGTGCCAGCAGCCGACTAGCGGGAGGGCCCGGGTCCTACGAGCAGTACTTC; CDR3aa: CASSRLAGGPGSYEQYF; abundance: many; v_gene: TRBV13; j_gene: TRBJ2-7; d_gene: TRBD2
CDR3nt: TGTGCCAGCAGCTCCGAAGCAGGGCGGGAAGAGCAGTACTTC; CDR3aa: CASSSEAGREEQYF; abundance: NA; v_gene: TRBV7-2; j_gene: TRBJ2-7; d_gene: NA
CDR3nt: TGTGCCTGGACGGGGCTAGCGGGAGTTGGTGAGCAGTTCTTC; CDR3aa: CAWTGLAGVGEQFF; abundance: NA; v_gene: TRBV30; j_gene: TRBJ2-1; d_gene: TRBD2
CDR3nt: TGTGCCAGCAGCGCCGGGACAGCACACTATGGCTACACCTTC; CDR3aa: CASSAGTAHYGYTF; abundance: NA; v_gene: TRBV7-2; j_gene: TRBJ1-2; d_gene: TRBD1
CDR3nt: TGTGCCAGCAGCTTTTCGGGGGAGCTGTTTTTT; CDR3aa: CASSFSGELFF; abundance: NA; v_gene: TRBV5-4; j_gene: TRBJ2-2; d_gene: NA
CDR3nt: TGTGCCAGCAGTTTGGGTTTGTCGTCTAATGAAAAACTGTTTTTT; CDR3aa: CASSLGLSSNEKLFF; abundance: many; v_gene: TRBV12-3/TRBV12-4; j_gene: TRBJ1-4; d_gene: NA
CDR3nt: TGTGCCAGCAGTGGGAGGGGGTCTAGCGTCTTCAATGAGCAGTTCTTC; CDR3aa: CASSGRGSSVFNEQFF; abundance: many; v_gene: TRBV2; j_gene: TRBJ2-1; d_gene: NA
CDR3nt: TGTGCCAGCAGCGCGGACAAGAACACCGGGGAGCTGTTTTTT; CDR3aa: CASSADKNTGELFF; abundance: NA; v_gene: TRBV5-4; j_gene: TRBJ2-2; d_gene: NA
CDR3nt: TGTGCCAGCAGTTCTCCTATGGCGGGGGCGAGCTATGGCTACACCTTC; CDR3aa: CASSSPMAGASYGYTF; abundance: many; v_gene: TRBV7-9; j_gene: TRBJ1-2; d_gene: NA
CDR3nt: TGTGCCAGCAGCCAATCCGACTACGAGCAGTACTTC; CDR3aa: CASSQSDYEQYF; abundance: NA; v_gene: TRBV4-2; j_gene: TRBJ2-7; d_gene: NA
CDR3nt: TGCGCCAGCAGCTTAGGCGGACTCGGCTCAACTAATGAAAAACTGTTTTTT; CDR3aa: CASSLGGLGSTNEKLFF; abundance: NA; v_gene: TRBV5-1; j_gene: TRBJ1-4; d_gene: NA
CDR3nt: TGTGCCAGCAGCTCGGCCCCTTCCTCCTACAATGAGCAGTTCTTC; CDR3aa: CASSSAPSSYNEQFF; abundance: many; v_gene: TRBV5-6; j_gene: TRBJ2-1; d_gene: NA
CDR3nt: TGTGCCAGCAGTCCCTGGGCCCTAGCCAAAAACATTCAGTACTTC; CDR3aa: CASSPWALAKNIQYF; abundance: many; v_gene: TRBV12-3/TRBV12-4; j_gene: TRBJ2-4; d_gene: NA
CDR3nt: TGCAGTGGAGCGGGATCCAATCCCAAAAACATTCAGTACTTC; CDR3aa: CSGAGSNPKNIQYF; abundance: NA; v_gene: TRBV20-1; j_gene: TRBJ2-4; d_gene: TRBD2
CDR3nt: TGTGCCAGCAGGGGCCTTGGTGGCTCTGGAAACACCATATATTTT; CDR3aa: CASRGLGGSGNTIYF; abundance: many; v_gene: TRBV27; j_gene: TRBJ1-3; d_gene: NA
CDR3nt: TGTGCCAGCAGCCCCGGAGGGGGTTATACGCAGTATTTT; CDR3aa: CASSPGGGYTQYF; abundance: many; v_gene: TRBV7-2; j_gene: TRBJ2-3; d_gene: NA
CDR3nt: TGTGCCAGCAGCTTGGGTAAACAGCCCCAGCATTTT; CDR3aa: CASSLGKQPQHF; abundance: many; v_gene: TRBV5-6; j_gene: TRBJ1-5; d_gene: NA
CDR3nt: TGTGCCAGCAGTTTCGGACAGGACTATGGCTACACCTTC; CDR3aa: CASSFGQDYGYTF; abundance: NA; v_gene: TRBV28; j_gene: TRBJ1-2; d_gene: TRBD1
CDR3nt: TGCAGTGCGACTGTAGCGGGGGTCAGCCGCACAGATACGCAGTATTTT; CDR3aa: CSATVAGVSRTDTQYF; abundance: many; v_gene: TRBV20-1; j_gene: TRBJ2-3; d_gene: TRBD2
CDR3nt: TGTGCCAGCAGCCCTAGGGTGCTAGCGGAGTCCAATGAGCAGTTCTTC; CDR3aa: CASSPRVLAESNEQFF; abundance: NA; v_gene: TRBV9; j_gene: TRBJ2-1; d_gene: TRBD2
CDR3nt: TGTGCCATCAGGGCCGAGAAAAAAGCTTTCTTT; CDR3aa: CAIRAEKKAFF; abundance: many; v_gene: TRBV10-3; j_gene: TRBJ1-1; d_gene: NA